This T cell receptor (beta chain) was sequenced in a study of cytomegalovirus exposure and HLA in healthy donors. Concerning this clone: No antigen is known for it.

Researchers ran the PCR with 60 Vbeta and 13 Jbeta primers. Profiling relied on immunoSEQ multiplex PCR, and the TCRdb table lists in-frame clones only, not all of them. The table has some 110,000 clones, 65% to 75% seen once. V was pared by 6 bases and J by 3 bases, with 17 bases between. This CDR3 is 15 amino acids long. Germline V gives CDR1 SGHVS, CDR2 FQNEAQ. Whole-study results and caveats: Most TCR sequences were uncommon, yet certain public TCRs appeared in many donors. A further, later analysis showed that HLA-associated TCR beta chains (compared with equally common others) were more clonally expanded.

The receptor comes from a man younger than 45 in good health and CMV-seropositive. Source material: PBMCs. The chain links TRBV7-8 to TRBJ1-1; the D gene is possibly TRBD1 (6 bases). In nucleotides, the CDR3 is TGTGCCAGCAGAGAAAACGACAGGTTCTACACTGAAGCTTTCTTT. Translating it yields CASRENDRFYTEAFF.